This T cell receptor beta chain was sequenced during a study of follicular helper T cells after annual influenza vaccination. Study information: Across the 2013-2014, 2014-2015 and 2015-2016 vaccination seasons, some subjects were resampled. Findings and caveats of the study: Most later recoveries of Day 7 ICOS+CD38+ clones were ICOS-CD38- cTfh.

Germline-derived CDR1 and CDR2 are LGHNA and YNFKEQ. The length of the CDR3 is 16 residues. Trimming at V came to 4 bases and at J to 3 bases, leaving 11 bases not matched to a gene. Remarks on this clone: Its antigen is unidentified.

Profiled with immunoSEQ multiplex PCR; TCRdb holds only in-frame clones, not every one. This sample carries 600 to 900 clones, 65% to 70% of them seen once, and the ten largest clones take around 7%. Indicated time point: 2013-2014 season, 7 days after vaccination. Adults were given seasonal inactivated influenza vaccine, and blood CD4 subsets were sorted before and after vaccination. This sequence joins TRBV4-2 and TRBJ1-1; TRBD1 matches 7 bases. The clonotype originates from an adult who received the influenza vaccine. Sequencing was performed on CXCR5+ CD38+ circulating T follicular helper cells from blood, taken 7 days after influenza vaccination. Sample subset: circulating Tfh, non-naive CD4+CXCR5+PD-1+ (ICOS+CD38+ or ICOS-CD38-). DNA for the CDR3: TGTGCCAGCAGCCCAGGACCCGGGCAGGGGGACACTGAAGCTTTCTTT. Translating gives CASSPGPGQGDTEAFF.